The present entry profiles one TCR beta chain with its context. The V and J ends lost 5 bases and 4 bases respectively, with 12 bases between them. In germline, CDR1 is LNHDA, CDR2 SQIVND (reference sequence). The CDR3 sequence is 14 residues long. Only in-frame clones appear in the TCRdb table, and some are missing; sequencing was by immunoSEQ multiplex PCR. The data show over 120,000 clones, roughly 94% seen once. This entry comes from a study of control samples from healthy donors and cancer patients. This receptor was identified in a man aged 60 to 69 with colorectal cancer. The genes are TRBV19 and TRBJ1-5; D is ambiguous. The sample consisted of PBMCs. The CDR3 is CASSGRESNQPQHF. DNA for the CDR3: TGTGCCAGTAGTGGTAGGGAGTCAAATCAGCCCCAGCATTTT.